This T cell receptor beta chain was captured in a study of shared clonotypes between healthy human individuals. General study points: As a rule, naive subsets had a larger estimated richness than memory subsets.

TCRdb's copy holds only in-frame clones and misses some; the assay was immunoSEQ multiplex PCR. The sample lists fewer than 850,000 clones; about 78% were seen once. The CDR3 sequence is 15 residues long. On this clone itself: Its antigen is unknown.

The V gene is TRBV21-1, the J gene TRBJ1-5; the table assigns TRBD1, which was not confirmed against the DNA. TRBV21-1 is designated a pseudogene. The source is a woman in her 30s in good health. The sequenced sample was memory CD4+ T cells sorted from blood. Regarding subset: CD45RA-negative fraction. CDR3 loop: CASSKRDRVNQPQHF. The CDR3 bases are TGTGCCAGCAGCAAGAGGGACAGGGTAAATCAGCCCCAGCATTTT.